This T cell receptor beta chain stems from a study of blood T cell repertoires in COVID-19. Study-level background: Donors in the United States, Italy and Spain gave samples during acute or convalescent COVID-19. From T cells, B-cell-depleted T cells, or PBMCs came the material, which was cDNA or gDNA.

Source study methods: Using reference gene primer amplification, nucleated cell counts were estimated. Using immunoSEQ multiplex PCR, the repertoire was profiled, and TCRdb retains in-frame clones only, with some absent. V and J calls and clone size come straight from that table; D and trimming were deduced from the DNA. In the table there are about 96,000 clones, approximately 90% of which are singletons. In Seattle, patients joined the study during active infection and were tracked longitudinally. This CDR3 has 14 residues. CDR1 is SGHRS and CDR2 is YFSETQ in the germline V gene. Trimming removed 0 bases from V and 8 bases from J; junction bases left unmatched: 3. This clone was seen just once.

The origin of this receptor is a human donor with COVID-19, enrolled during active disease. The donor label of this sample is uncertain. The sequenced material came from peripheral blood. The chain uses TRBV5-1 and TRBJ2-2, with 8 bases aligning to TRBD2. CDR3 nucleotides: TGCGCCAGCAGCTTGGAACCTAGCGGGGGGGAGCTGTTTTTT. Its protein is CASSLEPSGGELFF. Variable domain in full (rest from reference TRBV5-1 and TRBJ2-2): KAGVTQTPRYLIKTRGQQVTLSCSPISGHRSVSWYQQTPGQGLQFLFEYFSETQRNKGNFPGRFSGRQFSNSRSEMNVSTLELGDSALYLCASSLEPSGGELFFGEGSRLTVL.